This TCR beta chain was found in a study of blood T cell repertoires in COVID-19. Trimming took off 5 bases at V and 8 bases at J, with 24 bases between the two ends. The germline V gene has CDR1 MNHEY and CDR2 SMNVEV (reference sequence). CDR3 length equals 16 residues. Produced via immunoSEQ multiplex PCR; TCRdb's table is partial and in-frame only. The sample consists of over 70,000 clones, approximately 88% of them appearing once. This TCR came from a man older than 75 with acute or convalescent COVID-19. The chain combines TRBV27 with TRBJ1-2, with D maybe TRBD1 (5 bases). What was sequenced was peripheral blood. CDR3 amino acids: CASSPNPGRGARGYTF. In DNA, the CDR3 is TGTGCCAGCAGTCCGAATCCAGGGAGGGGTGCACGAGGCTACACCTTC.